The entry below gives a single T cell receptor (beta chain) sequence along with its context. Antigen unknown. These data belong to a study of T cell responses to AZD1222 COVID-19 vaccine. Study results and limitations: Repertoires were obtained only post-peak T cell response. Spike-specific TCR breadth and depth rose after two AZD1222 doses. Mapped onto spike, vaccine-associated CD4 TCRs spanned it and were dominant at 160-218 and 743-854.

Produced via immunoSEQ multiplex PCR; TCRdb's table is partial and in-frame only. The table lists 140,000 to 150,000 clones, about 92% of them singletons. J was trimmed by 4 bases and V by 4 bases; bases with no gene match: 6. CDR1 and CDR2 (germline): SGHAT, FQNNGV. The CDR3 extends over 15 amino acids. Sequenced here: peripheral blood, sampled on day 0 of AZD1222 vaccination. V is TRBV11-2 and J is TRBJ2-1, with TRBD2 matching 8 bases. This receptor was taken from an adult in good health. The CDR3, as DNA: TGTGCCAGCAGCTCCGGACTAGCCGAATACAATGAGCAGTTCTTC. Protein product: CASSSGLAEYNEQFF.